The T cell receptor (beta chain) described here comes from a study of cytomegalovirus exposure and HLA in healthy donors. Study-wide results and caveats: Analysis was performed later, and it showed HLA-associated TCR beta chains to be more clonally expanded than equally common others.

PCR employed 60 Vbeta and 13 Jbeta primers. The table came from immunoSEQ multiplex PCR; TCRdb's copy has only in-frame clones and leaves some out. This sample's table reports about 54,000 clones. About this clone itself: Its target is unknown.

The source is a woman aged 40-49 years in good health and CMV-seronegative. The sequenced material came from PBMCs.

CDR3 DNA: TGTGCCAGCAGCGAGGACAGGGATGACTATGGCTACACCTTC. Protein sequence: CASSEDRDDYGYTF. The V gene is TRBV5-6, the J gene TRBJ1-2; 8 bases match TRBD1. J gave up 3 bases and V 4 bases, and 5 bases lay outside the gene matches. Germline V gives CDR1 SGHDT, CDR2 YYEEEE. The CDR3 sequence is 14 residues long. The complete variable domain, with remaining parts taken from reference TRBV5-6 and TRBJ1-2, reads DAGVTQSPTHLIKTRGQQVTLRCSPKSGHDTVSWYQQALGQGPQFIFQYYEEEERQRGNFPDRFSGHQFPNYSSELNVNALLLGDSALYLCASSEDRDDYGYTFGSGTRLTVV.